The 14 T cell receptor beta chains below all came from one sample that was sequenced in a study of cytomegalovirus exposure and HLA in healthy donors. With 60 Vbeta and 13 Jbeta primers, the PCR was carried out. The protocol was immunoSEQ multiplex PCR, while the TCRdb copy is restricted to in-frame clones and leaves out a portion. The profile covers about 140,000 clones, with roughly three quarters appearing a single time and about 3.8% taken by the ten largest. The sequenced sample consisted of PBMCs. The receptors were gathered from a man aged 18 to 29 in good health and CMV-seronegative.

This sequence joins TRBV7-6 and TRBJ2-5; TRBD2 agrees at 12 bases. Germline CDR1 is SGHVS and CDR2 is FNYEAQ. The CDR3 extends over 17 amino acids. V gave up 5 bases and J gave up 2 bases; unmatched junction bases: 9. This chain's CDR3 is CASSTDLAGGRQETQYF. CDR3 DNA sequence: TGTGCCAGCAGCACCGACCTAGCGGGGGGGCGGCAAGAGACCCAGTACTTC.

The chain has TRBV6-5 and TRBJ1-3, with 8 bases lining up with TRBD1. CDR3 size: 14 residues. V trimming: 9 bases; J trimming: 0 bases; junction bases outside the gene matches: 4. Germline CDR1 MNHEY, CDR2 SVGAGI. CDR3 nucleotide sequence: TGTGCCAGTCAGGGGGCGAGCTCTGGAAACACCATATATTTT. Translated, it gives CASQGASSGNTIYF.

The genes are TRBV11-1 and TRBJ1-1, with TRBD1 identical over 9 bases. The V gene end was trimmed by 0 bases and the J gene end by 1 base; junction bases not matched to a gene: 3. The CDR3 has 16 amino acids. Germline CDR1 is SGHAT and CDR2 is FQDESV (reference sequence). In DNA form, the CDR3 reads TGTGCCAGCAGCTTAGCGCGGACAGGGGAGAACACTGAAGCTTTCTTT. Protein: CASSLARTGENTEAFF.

This clone appeared once. Other DNA sequences in this sample translate to the same CDR3. The rearrangement uses TRBV19 and TRBJ1-1; D is unresolved. Trimming pared 1 base from V and 1 base from J, leaving 7 bases between. There are 14 residues in the CDR3. Looked up from germline, CDR1 is LNHDA and CDR2 is SQIVND (reference sequence). The CDR3 bases are TGTGCCAGTAGTATAGGGCAGGCGAACACTGAAGCTTTCTTT. It codes for CASSIGQANTEAFF.

The chain carries TRBV5-1 and TRBJ1-2; 7 nucleotides line up with TRBD1. Germline CDR1 SGHRS, CDR2 YFSETQ. The CDR3 is made up of 18 amino acids. With 1 base clipped from V and 7 bases from J, the junction kept 19 bases outside the gene matches. CDR3 sequence reads: CASSLTLGQVGVGSGYTF. The CDR3 DNA sequence: TGCGCCAGCAGCTTGACCCTAGGACAGGTGGGGGTTGGCTCTGGCTACACCTTC. The variable domain in full, with the rest retrieved from reference TRBV5-1 and TRBJ1-2, is KAGVTQTPRYLIKTRGQQVTLSCSPISGHRSVSWYQQTPGQGLQFLFEYFSETQRNKGNFPGRFSGRQFSNSRSEMNVSTLELGDSALYLCASSLTLGQVGVGSGYTFGSGTRLTVV.

In this sample, this clone turned up once. The V call is TRBV27, the J call TRBJ1-5, with TRBD1 matching 10 bases. V lost 4 bases and J lost 4; bases outside the gene matches: 1. The CDR3 is made up of 14 amino acids. Germline CDR1 MNHEY, CDR2 SMNVEV (reference sequence). Here the CDR3 reads CASSWTGGNQPQHF. DNA of the CDR3: TGTGCCAGCAGTTGGACAGGGGGAAATCAGCCCCAGCATTTT.

The chain carries TRBV5-1 and TRBJ1-1, with 8 positions matching TRBD1. Germline trimming cut 2 bases from V and 4 bases from J; bases unmatched to any gene: 19. The CDR3 length is 19 residues. The V gene's germline CDR1 is SGHRS and CDR2 YFSETQ. The chain's CDR3 is CASSFPDREETMMSTEAFF. Written as DNA, the CDR3 is TGCGCCAGCAGCTTCCCGGACAGGGAGGAAACTATGATGAGCACTGAAGCTTTCTTT.

The chain links TRBV19 to TRBJ1-5; 9 bases are shared with TRBD1. The length of the CDR3 is 14 residues. V trimming: 7 bases; J trimming: 6 bases; junction bases outside the gene matches: 7. Germline CDR1 is LNHDA and CDR2 is SQIVND (reference sequence). As DNA, the CDR3 is TGTGCCAGTACTGGGGGGACAGGGCGTCAGCCCCAGCATTTT. Translated, it gives CASTGGTGRQPQHF. Combining the CDR3 with reference TRBV19 and TRBJ1-5 gives the whole variable domain DGGITQSPKYLFRKEGQNVTLSCEQNLNHDAMYWYRQDPGQGLRLIYYSQIVNDFQKGDIAEGYSVSREKKESFPLTVTSAQKNPTAFYLCASTGGTGRQPQHFGDGTRLSIL.

The chain carries TRBV7-6 and TRBJ2-5, with D uncertain. V gave up 5 bases and J gave up 1 base, with 5 bases separating them. This CDR3 region has 12 residues. Germline CDR1 SGHVS, CDR2 FNYEAQ. CDR3 nucleotides: TGTGCCAGCAGCCCCAGCCAAGAGACCCAGTACTTC. Translated, it gives CASSPSQETQYF. The full variable domain, its missing parts supplied by reference TRBV7-6 and TRBJ2-5, is GAGVSQSPRYKVTKRGQDVALRCDPISGHVSLYWYRQALGQGPEFLTYFNYEAQQDKSGLPNDRFSAERPEGSISTLTIQRTEQRDSAMYRCASSPSQETQYFGPGTRLLVL.

This chain links TRBV6-5 with TRBJ2-7, with D hard to call. Germline V CDR1 and CDR2: MNHEY, SVGAGI. This CDR3 has 14 residues. The ends were cut back, 2 bases at V and 1 base at J, with 9 bases in the middle. CDR3 sequence: CASSYGQMSYEQYF. Written as DNA, the CDR3 is TGTGCCAGCAGTTACGGCCAGATGTCCTACGAGCAGTACTTC.

The genes are TRBV27 and TRBJ1-2; 8 nucleotides align to TRBD1. The CDR3 covers 18 residues. Germline CDR1 MNHEY, CDR2 SMNVEV (reference sequence). V lost 3 bases to trimming and J lost 7 bases; unmatched junction nucleotides: 19. The CDR3 region has the DNA TGTGCCAGCAGTTTTTTGACGCGGACAGGGTCGAAGTTCTTTGGCTACACCTTC. Its translation is CASSFLTRTGSKFFGYTF.

This sequence joins TRBV11-3 and TRBJ2-5; 7 bases match TRBD2. The CDR3 is 14 residues long. Germline V gene sequence: CDR1 SGHNT, CDR2 YENEEA. V shed 5 bases, J shed 1 base, and the junction held 4 bases outside the gene matches. DNA of the CDR3: TGTGCCAGCAGCGCTCGGGAGGTCCAAGAGACCCAGTACTTC. Translating gives CASSAREVQETQYF.

This clone was detected only once. The chain joins TRBV27 to TRBJ1-1, with 9 bases fitting TRBD1. V lost 5 bases, J lost 5 bases, and 9 bases stayed unmatched. This CDR3 is 15 amino acids long. CDR1 and CDR2 (germline): MNHEY, SMNVEV (reference sequence). The CDR3 spells CASSPRGQGYTEAFF. The CDR3 nucleotides read TGTGCCAGCAGTCCCAGGGGACAGGGTTATACTGAAGCTTTCTTT.

The V call is TRBV10-3, the J call TRBJ1-1, with no clear D. V was trimmed by 0 bases and J by 4 bases, leaving 9 bases between them. CDR1 is ENHRY, CDR2 SYGVKD, per germline. The CDR3 totals 14 residues. For the CDR3, the DNA is TGTGCCATCAGTGAGTCCGCTACGAGCACTGAAGCTTTCTTT. Translated, it gives CAISESATSTEAFF.